These T cell receptor beta chains were read from a single sample in a study of regulatory T cells in long-lasting Graves disease. Via MiXCR, TCRdb re-called the multiplex PCR reads, giving one row per CDR3 protein. The sample has approximately 300,000 distinct CDR3 sequences; 15% to 20% are singletons. Sequenced here: peripheral blood mononuclear cells (PBMCs), sampled at new diagnosis, from a patient treated with antithyroid drugs. These receptors all stem from a female donor with Graves disease. CDR3s include the opening cysteine and the closing phenylalanine or tryptophan. The D gene is left open where the match is weak. A clone size is listed for some rows: how often the clone was seen (once, few, many), or a class if it is expanded.

size: -; J: TRBJ1-1; D: TRBD1; V: TRBV19; DNA: TGTGCCAGTAGGCCCTTACCGGGACAGAAGATGAACACTGAAGCTTTCTTT; CDR3: CASRPLPGQKMNTEAFF
size: many; J: TRBJ2-5; D: -; V: TRBV7-2; DNA: TGTGCCAGCAGCTTAGCTCTCGTTGCGGAGACCCAGTACTTC; CDR3: CASSLALVAETQYF
size: many; J: TRBJ1-1; D: -; V: TRBV10-3; DNA: TGTGCCATTTCCCAGGTAAACACTGAAGCTTTCTTT; CDR3: CAISQVNTEAFF
size: -; J: TRBJ1-6; D: -; V: TRBV14; DNA: TGTGCCAGCAGCCAAAATATTAATAATTCACCCCTCCACTTT; CDR3: CASSQNINNSPLHF
size: few; J: TRBJ2-1; D: -; V: TRBV7-8; DNA: TGTGCCAGCCAGCTTCCCCGCCCCGGTGAGCAGTTCTTC; CDR3: CASQLPRPGEQFF
size: many; J: TRBJ2-3; D: -; V: TRBV11-1; DNA: TGTGCCAGCAGCTTTCGTGGATTGGGGACTAGCACAGATACGCAGTATTTT; CDR3: CASSFRGLGTSTDTQYF
size: -; J: TRBJ1-4; D: TRBD1; V: TRBV7-3; DNA: TGTGCCAGCAGCTTAGTCTACCCAGGGACAGCAACTAATGAAAAACTGTTTTTT; CDR3: CASSLVYPGTATNEKLFF
size: -; J: TRBJ2-5; D: -; V: TRBV5-4; DNA: TGTGCCAGCAGCTTGGGGGGGAGGCCTCGCCAAGAGACCCAGTACTTC; CDR3: CASSLGGRPRQETQYF
size: many; J: TRBJ1-4; D: TRBD1; V: TRBV2; DNA: TGTGCCAGCAGAGGAGACAGGGGAATAGGTGAAAAACTGTTTTTT; CDR3: CASRGDRGIGEKLFF
size: -; J: TRBJ2-6; D: -; V: TRBV28; DNA: TGTGCCAGCAGCCTAAGACATTCCGCCGGGGCCAACGTCCTGACTTTC; CDR3: CASSLRHSAGANVLTF
size: many; J: TRBJ1-1; D: -; V: TRBV14; DNA: TGTGCCAGCAGCCAAGCATTGAACACTGAAGCTTTCTTT; CDR3: CASSQALNTEAFF
size: many; J: TRBJ2-2; D: TRBD1; V: TRBV7-9; DNA: TGTGCCAGCAGCGGGGACAGCACCGGGGAGCTGTTTTTT; CDR3: CASSGDSTGELFF
size: few; J: TRBJ2-3; D: -; V: TRBV5-1; DNA: TGCGCCAGCGTGGCAGGGTCGACAGATACGCAGTATTTT; CDR3: CASVAGSTDTQYF
size: -; J: TRBJ2-5; D: -; V: TRBV3-1; DNA: TGTGTCAGCAGGGGGTGGCGGGAGGTCCAAGAGACCCAGTACTTC; CDR3: CVSRGWREVQETQYF
size: many; J: TRBJ2-2; D: -; V: TRBV13; DNA: TGTGCCAGCAGCTCCCGGTGGGCCGGGGAGCTGTTTTTT; CDR3: CASSSRWAGELFF
size: few; J: TRBJ2-3; D: -; V: TRBV29-1; DNA: TGCAGCGTTCAAGCGGACGGCCGGCATCGATATTTT; CDR3: CSVQADGRHRYF
size: many; J: TRBJ2-5; D: -; V: TRBV5-6; DNA: TGTGCCAGCAGCTTGGCGCTATTAGAGACCCAGTACTTC; CDR3: CASSLALLETQYF
size: few; J: TRBJ2-3; D: TRBD2; V: TRBV7-2; DNA: TGTGCCAGCAGCGAGACCGGACTAGCGGACTACACAGATACGCAGTATTTT; CDR3: CASSETGLADYTDTQYF
size: -; J: TRBJ2-7; D: -; V: TRBV16; DNA: TGTGCCAGCAGCCAATCTCAGCCAGGGGGGGAGCAGTACTTC; CDR3: CASSQSQPGGEQYF
size: many; J: TRBJ2-1; D: TRBD1; V: TRBV27; DNA: TGTGCCAGCAGTTTATTAGAGACAGGGGGGAACAGTGAGCAGTTCTTC; CDR3: CASSLLETGGNSEQFF
size: many; J: TRBJ1-1; D: TRBD1; V: TRBV28; DNA: TGTGCCAGCGGGATAGGGACAGCGAACACTGAAGCTTTCTTT; CDR3: CASGIGTANTEAFF
size: many; J: TRBJ2-7; D: -; V: TRBV7-6; DNA: TGTGCCAGCAGCTTTAGCAGCAAATACGAGCAGTACTTC; CDR3: CASSFSSKYEQYF
size: many; J: TRBJ1-3; D: -; V: TRBV28; DNA: TGTGCCAGCAGTTCGTCCCGGGACCCTGACTTTGGAAACACCATATATTTT; CDR3: CASSSSRDPDFGNTIYF
size: -; J: TRBJ2-7; D: -; V: TRBV6-1; DNA: TGTGCCAGCAACAACGGGGGAACCGGGTACGAGCAGTACTTC; CDR3: CASNNGGTGYEQYF
size: many; J: TRBJ2-3; D: TRBD2; V: TRBV10-3; DNA: TGTGCCATCAGTCCACTAAGCGGGAGTGGCACAGATACGCAGTATTTT; CDR3: CAISPLSGSGTDTQYF
size: few; J: TRBJ2-7; D: TRBD1; V: TRBV2; DNA: TGTGCCAGCAGCTTAGGCCCAGGGGGCAGCTCCTACGAGCAGTACTTC; CDR3: CASSLGPGGSSYEQYF
size: -; J: TRBJ1-1; D: -; V: TRBV29-1; DNA: TGCAGCGTTGATAATGGAGAGTACACTGAAGCTTTCTTT; CDR3: CSVDNGEYTEAFF
size: many; J: TRBJ2-7; D: -; V: TRBV28; DNA: TGTGCCAGCAGGTCGGGGACGGTGGGTGAGCAGTACTTC; CDR3: CASRSGTVGEQYF
size: -; J: TRBJ1-2; D: -; V: TRBV4-1; DNA: TGCGCCAGCAGCCAAGAGCGGGCGGGGAACTATGGCTACACCTTC; CDR3: CASSQERAGNYGYTF
size: -; J: TRBJ1-1; D: -; V: TRBV30; DNA: TGTGCCTGGAGTATACAGTGGGACACTGAAGCTTTCTTT; CDR3: CAWSIQWDTEAFF
size: many; J: TRBJ2-4; D: -; V: TRBV12-5; DNA: TGTGCTAGTGGTCAGACAGGTTTAGCCAAAAACATTCAGTACTTC; CDR3: CASGQTGLAKNIQYF
size: -; J: TRBJ2-5; D: TRBD1; V: TRBV7-7; DNA: TGTGCTAGCGGACAGGGAAGCCAAGAGACCCAGTACTTC; CDR3: CASGQGSQETQYF
size: many; J: TRBJ2-3; D: -; V: TRBV7-6; DNA: TGTGCCAGCAGCCCACCTTTCAGGGCGGGCGGCACAGATACGCAGTATTTT; CDR3: CASSPPFRAGGTDTQYF
size: many; J: TRBJ2-7; D: -; V: TRBV9; DNA: TGTGCCAGCAGCGTAGTAGGGGCCCCCACCTACGAGCAGTACTTC; CDR3: CASSVVGAPTYEQYF
size: -; J: TRBJ2-5; D: -; V: TRBV6-2/TRBV6-3; DNA: TGTGCCAGCAGTTACGGCGGCAGGGTCCAAGAGACCCAGTACTTC; CDR3: CASSYGGRVQETQYF
size: -; J: TRBJ2-7; D: -; V: TRBV5-4; DNA: TGTGCCAGCAGTTTGGGGGTTCGACAGGCCGGTACCTACGAGCAGTACTTC; CDR3: CASSLGVRQAGTYEQYF
size: many; J: TRBJ2-1; D: -; V: TRBV28; DNA: TGTGCCAGCAGGACGACAGCAAATGAGCAGTTCTTC; CDR3: CASRTTANEQFF
size: -; J: TRBJ2-1; D: TRBD2; V: TRBV18; DNA: TGTGCCAGCCCACGGGGGGGAAGCTCCTACAATGAGCAGTTCTTC; CDR3: CASPRGGSSYNEQFF
size: many; J: TRBJ2-7; D: TRBD1; V: TRBV7-2; DNA: TGTGCCAGCAGCTCGGGACAGGGGCTTTCCTACGAGCAGTACTTC; CDR3: CASSSGQGLSYEQYF
size: many; J: TRBJ1-6; D: -; V: TRBV12-3/TRBV12-4; DNA: TGTGCCAGCAGCCTTATGGGGAGCTCACCCCTCCACTTT; CDR3: CASSLMGSSPLHF
size: -; J: TRBJ2-5; D: TRBD2; V: TRBV7-9; DNA: TGTGCCAGCAGCTTGAGACTAGCGGAACAAGAGACCCAGTACTTC; CDR3: CASSLRLAEQETQYF
size: many; J: TRBJ2-5; D: -; V: TRBV14; DNA: TGTGCCAGCAGCCCAGCCCCAGAGACCCAGTACTTC; CDR3: CASSPAPETQYF
size: few; J: TRBJ2-1; D: -; V: TRBV27; DNA: TGTGCCAGCAGTTCCCAAGCGGACTACAATGAGCAGTTCTTC; CDR3: CASSSQADYNEQFF
size: -; J: TRBJ1-2; D: -; V: TRBV11-3; DNA: TGTGCCAGCAGCCCGGACGGATGGCGCTACACCTTC; CDR3: CASSPDGWRYTF
size: many; J: TRBJ1-1; D: TRBD1; V: TRBV20-1; DNA: TGCAGTGCTAGAAGACAGGGAGGGAGCGATGAAGCTTCCTTT; CDR3: CSARRQGGSDEASF
size: many; J: TRBJ2-2; D: TRBD2; V: TRBV24-1; DNA: TGTGCCACCAGAGGACTAGCGGGATCCGGGGAGCTGTTTTTT; CDR3: CATRGLAGSGELFF
size: many; J: TRBJ2-1; D: TRBD2; V: TRBV27; DNA: TGTGCCAGCAGTTTGGGACTAGCGGGAGGATCCATCTCCTACAATGAGCAGTTCTTC; CDR3: CASSLGLAGGSISYNEQFF
size: many; J: TRBJ2-1; D: -; V: TRBV29-1; DNA: TGCAGCGTACCAGGGGCGGATTATATCTCTAATGAGCAGTTCTTC; CDR3: CSVPGADYISNEQFF
size: -; J: TRBJ2-1; D: TRBD2; V: TRBV5-1; DNA: TGCGCCAGCAGCTTGGACCCTAGCGGCAGCTCCTACAATGAGCAGTTCTTC; CDR3: CASSLDPSGSSYNEQFF
size: few; J: TRBJ2-3; D: TRBD2; V: TRBV5-6; DNA: TGTGCCAGCAGCTTGAGGCGGGAGGTCTCAGATACGCAGTATTTT; CDR3: CASSLRREVSDTQYF
size: -; J: TRBJ2-7; D: TRBD1; V: TRBV7-6; DNA: TGTGCCAGCAGCTTAGCTGGGGGACAGGGGTACGAGCAGTACTTC; CDR3: CASSLAGGQGYEQYF
size: -; J: TRBJ1-6; D: TRBD1; V: TRBV9; DNA: TGTGCCAGCAGCGAAGCCGGGACAGGGGAATCACCCCTCCACTTT; CDR3: CASSEAGTGESPLHF
size: -; J: TRBJ2-3; D: -; V: TRBV3-1; DNA: TGTGCCAGCAGCCCGCCGAGGCTGACAGATACGCAGTATTTT; CDR3: CASSPPRLTDTQYF
size: many; J: TRBJ1-5; D: -; V: TRBV11-2; DNA: TGTGCCAGCAGCTTAGGTCCCGGACAGCTCAATCAGCCCCAGCATTTT; CDR3: CASSLGPGQLNQPQHF
size: few; J: TRBJ2-6; D: TRBD1; V: TRBV28; DNA: TGTGCCAGCAGTTCAGAAGTTCAGGGGGCGGAGGCTGGGGCCAACGTCCTGACTTTC; CDR3: CASSSEVQGAEAGANVLTF
size: many; J: TRBJ1-4; D: TRBD1; V: TRBV28; DNA: TGTGCCAGCAGTTCCTTTTGGGACAGGGAGGCTAATGAAAAACTGTTTTTT; CDR3: CASSSFWDREANEKLFF
size: many; J: TRBJ1-1; D: -; V: TRBV20-1; DNA: TGCAGTGCTAGGGAGGCCACTGAAGCTTTCTTT; CDR3: CSAREATEAFF